The clone carrying this T cell receptor (beta chain) is categorized as medium-sized (0.01 to 0.1%). Its matching antigen is unknown. This CDR3 region has 15 residues. Germline V lookup: CDR1 SGDLS, CDR2 YYNGEE. The V and J ends lost 0 bases and 8 bases, in that order; junction bases with no gene match: 9. No cell fractionation was done, so the repertoire covers all unsorted peripheral blood T cells. Reverse transcription used approximately 500 ng RNA and constant-region primers for alpha and beta. Separate chain-specific third strand synthesis with multiplexing indices produced the alpha and beta libraries. TCRdb re-called the 5' RACE reads with MiXCR, one entry per CDR3 protein. The sample shows roughly 7,700 distinct CDR3 sequences, 5% to 6.5% of them seen only once. This entry is derived from a study of HIV-infected patients and healthy controls. Study overall: No general T-cell lymphocytopenia was present, and per-chain CDR3 totals resembled those of controls.

The study, taken as a whole, reports: When repertoires were size-matched, rare events in HIV-infected data became overweighted. Healthy controls carried many MAIT alpha-chain CDR3s, while HIV+ repertoires had few.

The V and J genes are TRBV9 and TRBJ1-2; TRBD1 aligns across 8 bases. The sample consisted of blood, taken before antiretroviral therapy. The origin of this receptor is an adult with HIV infection. In DNA, the CDR3 is TGTGCCAGCAGCGTAGTGGCAGGGGGCGCGTGGGGCTACACCTTC. Translating it yields CASSVVAGGAWGYTF.